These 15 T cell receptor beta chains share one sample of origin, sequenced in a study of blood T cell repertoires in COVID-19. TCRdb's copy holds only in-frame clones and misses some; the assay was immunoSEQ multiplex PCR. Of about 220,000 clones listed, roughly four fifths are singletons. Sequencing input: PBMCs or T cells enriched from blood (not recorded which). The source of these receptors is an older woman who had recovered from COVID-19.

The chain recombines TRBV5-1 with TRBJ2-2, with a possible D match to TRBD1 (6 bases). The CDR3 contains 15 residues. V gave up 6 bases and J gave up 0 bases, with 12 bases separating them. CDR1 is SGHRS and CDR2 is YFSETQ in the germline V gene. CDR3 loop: CASTRQGSNTGELFF. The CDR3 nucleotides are TGCGCCAGCACCCGCCAGGGGTCGAACACCGGGGAGCTGTTTTTT.

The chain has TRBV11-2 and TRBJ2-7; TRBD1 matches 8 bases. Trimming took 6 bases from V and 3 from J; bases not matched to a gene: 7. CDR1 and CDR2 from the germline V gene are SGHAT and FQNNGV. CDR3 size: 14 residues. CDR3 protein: CASRLGQGIYEQYF. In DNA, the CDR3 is TGTGCCAGCAGGCTCGGACAGGGTATCTACGAGCAGTACTTC. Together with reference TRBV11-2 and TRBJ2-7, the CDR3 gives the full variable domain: EAGVAQSPRYKIIEKRQSVAFWCNPISGHATLYWYQQILGQGPKLLIQFQNNGVVDDSQLPKDRFSAERLKGVDSTLKIQPAKLEDSAVYLCASRLGQGIYEQYFGPGTRLTVT.

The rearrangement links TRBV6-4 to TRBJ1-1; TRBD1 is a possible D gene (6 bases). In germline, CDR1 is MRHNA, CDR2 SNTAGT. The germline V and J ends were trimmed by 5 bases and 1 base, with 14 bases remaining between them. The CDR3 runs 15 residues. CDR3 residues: CASSLGQGGNTEAFF. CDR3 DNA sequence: TGTGCCAGCAGTCTGGGACAAGGGGGGAACACTGAAGCTTTCTTT.

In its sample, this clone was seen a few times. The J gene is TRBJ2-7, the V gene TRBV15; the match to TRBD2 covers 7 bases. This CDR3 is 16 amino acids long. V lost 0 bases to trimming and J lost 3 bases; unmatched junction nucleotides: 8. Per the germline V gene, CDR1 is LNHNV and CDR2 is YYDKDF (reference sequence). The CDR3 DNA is TGTGCCACCAGCAGAGATTCGGCTAGCGGCGGCTACGAGCAGTACTTC. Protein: CATSRDSASGGYEQYF.

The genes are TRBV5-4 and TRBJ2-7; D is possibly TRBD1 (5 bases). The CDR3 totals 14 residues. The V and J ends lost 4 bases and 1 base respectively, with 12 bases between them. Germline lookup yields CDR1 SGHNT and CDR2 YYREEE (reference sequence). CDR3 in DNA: TGTGCCAGCAGCCCCCCAGGGAATTCCTACGAGCAGTACTTC. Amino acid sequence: CASSPPGNSYEQYF.

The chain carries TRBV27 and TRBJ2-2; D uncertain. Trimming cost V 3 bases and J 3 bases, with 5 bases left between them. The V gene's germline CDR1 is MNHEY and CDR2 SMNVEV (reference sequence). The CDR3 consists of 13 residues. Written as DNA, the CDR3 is TGTGCCAGCAGTTTTAGTTACACCGGGGAGCTGTTTTTT. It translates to CASSFSYTGELFF.

This CDR3 reads CASSPSGSNYGYTF. The CDR3 nucleotides are TGTGCCAGCAGTCCCTCTGGGAGTAACTATGGCTACACCTTC. V usage is TRBV6-4 and J usage is TRBJ1-2; D is uncertain. This CDR3 region has 14 residues. Trimming removed 5 bases at V and 1 base at J, with 11 bases between. The germline V gene encodes CDR1 MRHNA and CDR2 SNTAGT.

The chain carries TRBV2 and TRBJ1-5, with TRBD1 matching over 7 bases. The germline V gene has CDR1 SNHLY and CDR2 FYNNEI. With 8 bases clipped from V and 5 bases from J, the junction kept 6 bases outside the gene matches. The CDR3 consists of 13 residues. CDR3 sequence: CASGGQQDQPQHF. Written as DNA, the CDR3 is TGTGCCAGCGGGGGACAGCAGGATCAGCCCCAGCATTTT.

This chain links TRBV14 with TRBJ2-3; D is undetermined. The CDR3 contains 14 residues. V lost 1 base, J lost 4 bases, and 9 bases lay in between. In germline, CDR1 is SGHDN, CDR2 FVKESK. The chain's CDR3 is CASSQGAPPDTQYF. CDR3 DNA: TGTGCCAGCAGCCAAGGAGCCCCCCCAGATACGCAGTATTTT.

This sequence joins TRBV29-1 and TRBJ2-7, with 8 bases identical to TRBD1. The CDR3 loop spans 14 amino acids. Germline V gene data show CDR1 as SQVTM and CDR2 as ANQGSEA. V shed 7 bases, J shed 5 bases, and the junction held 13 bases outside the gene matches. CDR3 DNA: TGCAGCGGGGGGTTAAGCAGGGGGCTTAACGAGCAGTACTTC. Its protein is CSGGLSRGLNEQYF.

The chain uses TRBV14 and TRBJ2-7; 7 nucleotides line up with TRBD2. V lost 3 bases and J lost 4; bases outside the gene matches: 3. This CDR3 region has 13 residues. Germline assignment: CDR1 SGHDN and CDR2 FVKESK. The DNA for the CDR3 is TGTGCCAGCAGCCAGGGACTAAGGTACGAGCAGTACTTC. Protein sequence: CASSQGLRYEQYF.

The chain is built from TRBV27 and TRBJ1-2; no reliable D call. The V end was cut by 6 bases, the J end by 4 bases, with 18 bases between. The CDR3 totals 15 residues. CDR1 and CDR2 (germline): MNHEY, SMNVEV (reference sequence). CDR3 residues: CASSSQREGFYGYTF. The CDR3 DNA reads TGTGCCAGCAGCTCCCAGAGAGAGGGTTTCTATGGCTACACCTTC.

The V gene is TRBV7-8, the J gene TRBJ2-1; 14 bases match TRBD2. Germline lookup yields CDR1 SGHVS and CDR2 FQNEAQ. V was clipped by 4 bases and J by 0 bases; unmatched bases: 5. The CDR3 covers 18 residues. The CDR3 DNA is TGTGCCAGCAGCTCCGGACTAGCGGGGGGCCGCTCCTACAATGAGCAGTTCTTC. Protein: CASSSGLAGGRSYNEQFF.

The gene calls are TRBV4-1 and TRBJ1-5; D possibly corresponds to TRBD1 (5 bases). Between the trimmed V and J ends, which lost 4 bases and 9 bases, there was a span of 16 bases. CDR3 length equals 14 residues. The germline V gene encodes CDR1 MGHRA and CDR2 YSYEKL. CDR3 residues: CASSRGTSESPQHF. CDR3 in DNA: TGCGCCAGCAGCCGCGGGACCTCCGAATCGCCCCAGCATTTT.

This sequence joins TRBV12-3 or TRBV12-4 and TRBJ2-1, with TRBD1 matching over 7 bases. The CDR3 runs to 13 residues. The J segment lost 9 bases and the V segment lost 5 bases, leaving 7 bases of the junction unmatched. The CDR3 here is CASSPLQGSEQFF. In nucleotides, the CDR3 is TGTGCCAGCAGTCCGTTACAGGGGTCTGAGCAGTTCTTC.